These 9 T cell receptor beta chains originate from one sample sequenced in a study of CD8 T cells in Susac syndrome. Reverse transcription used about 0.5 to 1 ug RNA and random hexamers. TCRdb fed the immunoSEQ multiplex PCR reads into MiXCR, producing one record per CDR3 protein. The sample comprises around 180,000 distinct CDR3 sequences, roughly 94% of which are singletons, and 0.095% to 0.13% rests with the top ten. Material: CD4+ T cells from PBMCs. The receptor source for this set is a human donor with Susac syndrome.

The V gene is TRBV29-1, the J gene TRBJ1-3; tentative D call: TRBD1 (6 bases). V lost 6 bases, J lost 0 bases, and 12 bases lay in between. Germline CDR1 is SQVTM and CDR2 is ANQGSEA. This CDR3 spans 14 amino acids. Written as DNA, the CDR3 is TGCAGCGTAGACGACAGGCCCTCTGGAAACACCATATATTTT. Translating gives CSVDDRPSGNTIYF.

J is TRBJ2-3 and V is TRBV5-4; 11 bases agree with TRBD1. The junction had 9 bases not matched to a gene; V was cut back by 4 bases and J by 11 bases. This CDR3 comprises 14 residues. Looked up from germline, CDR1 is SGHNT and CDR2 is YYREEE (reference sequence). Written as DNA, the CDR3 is TGTGCCAGCAGCGTGGACAGGGGGCAAGGAGTGCAGTATTTT. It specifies CASSVDRGQGVQYF. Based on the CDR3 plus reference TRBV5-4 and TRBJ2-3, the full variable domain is ETGVTQSPTHLIKTRGQQVTLRCSSQSGHNTVSWYQQALGQGPQFIFQYYREEENGRGNFPPRFSGLQFPNYSSELNVNALELDDSALYLCASSVDRGQGVQYFGPGTRLTVL.

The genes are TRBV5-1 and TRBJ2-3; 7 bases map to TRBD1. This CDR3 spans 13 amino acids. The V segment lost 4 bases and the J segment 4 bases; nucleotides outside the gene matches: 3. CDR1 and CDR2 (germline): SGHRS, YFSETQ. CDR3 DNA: TGCGCCAGCAGCGATCAGGGGGCAGATACGCAGTATTTT. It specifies CASSDQGADTQYF. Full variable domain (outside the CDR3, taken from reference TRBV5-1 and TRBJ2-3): KAGVTQTPRYLIKTRGQQVTLSCSPISGHRSVSWYQQTPGQGLQFLFEYFSETQRNKGNFPGRFSGRQFSNSRSEMNVSTLELGDSALYLCASSDQGADTQYFGPGTRLTVL.

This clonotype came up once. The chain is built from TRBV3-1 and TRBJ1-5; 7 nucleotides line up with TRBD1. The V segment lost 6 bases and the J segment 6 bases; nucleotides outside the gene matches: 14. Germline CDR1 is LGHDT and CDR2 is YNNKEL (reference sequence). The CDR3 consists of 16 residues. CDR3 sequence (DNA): TGTGCCAGCAGAGAGAACAGGGGAGGTTCGGGTCAGCCCCAGCATTTT. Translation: CASRENRGGSGQPQHF. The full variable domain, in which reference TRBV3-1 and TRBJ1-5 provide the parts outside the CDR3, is DTAVSQTPKYLVTQMGNDKSIKCEQNLGHDTMYWYKQDSKKFLKIMFSYNNKELIINETVPNRFSPKSPDKAHLNLHINSLELGDSAVYFCASRENRGGSGQPQHFGDGTRLSIL.

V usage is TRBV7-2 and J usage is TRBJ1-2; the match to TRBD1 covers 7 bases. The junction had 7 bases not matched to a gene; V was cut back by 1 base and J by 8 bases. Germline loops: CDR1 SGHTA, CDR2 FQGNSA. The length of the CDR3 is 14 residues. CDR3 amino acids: CASSLVTGVRGYTF. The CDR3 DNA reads TGTGCCAGCAGCTTAGTTACAGGGGTTCGCGGCTACACCTTC. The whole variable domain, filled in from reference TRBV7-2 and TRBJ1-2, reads GAGVSQSPSNKVTEKGKDVELRCDPISGHTALYWYRQSLGQGLEFLIYFQGNSAPDKSGLPSDRFSAERTGGSVSTLTIQRTQQEDSAVYLCASSLVTGVRGYTFGSGTRLTVV.

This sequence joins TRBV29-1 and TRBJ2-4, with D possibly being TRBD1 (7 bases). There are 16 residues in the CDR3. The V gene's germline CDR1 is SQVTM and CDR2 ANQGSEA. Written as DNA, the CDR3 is TGCACTTACGGGGGCCCACAGGGGAAGTTCAAAAACATTCAGTACTTC. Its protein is CTYGGPQGKFKNIQYF.

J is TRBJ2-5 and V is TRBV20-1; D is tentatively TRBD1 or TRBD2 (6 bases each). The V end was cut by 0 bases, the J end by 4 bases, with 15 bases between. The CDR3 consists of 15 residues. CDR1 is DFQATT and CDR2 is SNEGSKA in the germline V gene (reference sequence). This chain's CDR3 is CSARDPVGGRETQYF. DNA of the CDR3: TGCAGTGCTAGAGATCCGGTTGGGGGGCGAGAGACCCAGTACTTC.

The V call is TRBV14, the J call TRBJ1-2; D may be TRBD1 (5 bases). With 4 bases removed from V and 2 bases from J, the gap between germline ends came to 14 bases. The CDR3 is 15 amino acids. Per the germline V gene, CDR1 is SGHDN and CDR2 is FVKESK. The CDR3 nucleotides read TGTGCCAGCAGCCTGGCGAAGGGGTGGAACTATGGCTACACCTTC. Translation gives CASSLAKGWNYGYTF.

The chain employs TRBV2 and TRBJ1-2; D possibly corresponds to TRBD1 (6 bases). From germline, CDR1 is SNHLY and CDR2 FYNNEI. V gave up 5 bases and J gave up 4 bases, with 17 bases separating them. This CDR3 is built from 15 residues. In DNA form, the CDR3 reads TGTGCCAGCAGTTATAATACAGGGCAAGGCTATGGCTACACCTTC. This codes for CASSYNTGQGYGYTF.